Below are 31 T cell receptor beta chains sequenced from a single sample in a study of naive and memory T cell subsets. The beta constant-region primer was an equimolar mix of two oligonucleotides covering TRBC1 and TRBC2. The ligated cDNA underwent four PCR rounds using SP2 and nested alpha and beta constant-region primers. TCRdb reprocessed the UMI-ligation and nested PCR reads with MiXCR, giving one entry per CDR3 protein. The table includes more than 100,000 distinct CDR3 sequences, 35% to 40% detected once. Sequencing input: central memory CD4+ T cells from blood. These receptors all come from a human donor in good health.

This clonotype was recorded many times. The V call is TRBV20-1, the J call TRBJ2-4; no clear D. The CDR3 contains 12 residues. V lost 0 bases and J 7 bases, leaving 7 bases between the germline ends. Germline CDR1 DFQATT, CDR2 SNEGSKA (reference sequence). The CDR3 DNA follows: TGCAGTGCTAGAGATAACGGGAACATTCAGTACTTC. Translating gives CSARDNGNIQYF.

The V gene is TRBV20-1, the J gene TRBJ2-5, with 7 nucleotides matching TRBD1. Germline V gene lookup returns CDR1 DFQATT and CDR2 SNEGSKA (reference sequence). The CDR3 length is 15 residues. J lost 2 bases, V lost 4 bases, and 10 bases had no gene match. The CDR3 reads CSATRQGNLQETQYF. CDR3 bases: TGCAGTGCTACTCGACAGGGAAACCTTCAAGAGACCCAGTACTTC.

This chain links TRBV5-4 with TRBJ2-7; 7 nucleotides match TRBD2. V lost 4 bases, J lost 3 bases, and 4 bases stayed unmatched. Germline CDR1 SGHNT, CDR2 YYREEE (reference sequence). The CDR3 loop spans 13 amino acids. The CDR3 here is CASSGGSGYEQYF. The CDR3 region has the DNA TGTGCCAGCAGCGGCGGGAGTGGCTACGAGCAGTACTTC.

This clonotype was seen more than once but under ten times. The CDR3 DNA follows: TGCGCCAGCAGGGCGGGGATAACACACAGTTCCTACGAGCAGTACTTC. Its protein is CASRAGITHSSYEQYF. The chain combines TRBV5-1 with TRBJ2-7; TRBD2 is a possible D gene (6 bases). The CDR3 totals 16 residues. CDR1 is SGHRS, CDR2 YFSETQ, per germline. Trimming shortened V by 5 bases and J by 1 base, and 19 bases separated the two germline ends.

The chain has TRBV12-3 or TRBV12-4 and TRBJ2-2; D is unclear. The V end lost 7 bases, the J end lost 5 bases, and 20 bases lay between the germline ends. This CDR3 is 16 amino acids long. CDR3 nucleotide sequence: TGTGCCAGCACCCTCTCACCCGGGTTAGGGACCGGGGAGCTGTTTTTT. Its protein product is CASTLSPGLGTGELFF.

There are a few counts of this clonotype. The CDR3: CASSLGTSGDTQYF. CDR3 DNA: TGTGCCAGCAGCCTAGGGACTAGCGGTGATACGCAGTATTTT. This chain connects TRBV5-5 to TRBJ2-3; 11 nucleotides agree with TRBD2. V shed 4 bases, J shed 6 bases, and the junction held 4 bases outside the gene matches. Germline loops: CDR1 SGHKS, CDR2 YYEKEE (reference sequence). The CDR3 consists of 14 residues.

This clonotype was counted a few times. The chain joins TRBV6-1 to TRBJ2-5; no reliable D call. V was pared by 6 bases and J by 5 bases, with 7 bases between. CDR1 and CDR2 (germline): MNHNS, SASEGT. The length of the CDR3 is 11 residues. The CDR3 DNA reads TGTGCCAGCAGCCACGGGGAGACCCAGTACTTC. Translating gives CASSHGETQYF.

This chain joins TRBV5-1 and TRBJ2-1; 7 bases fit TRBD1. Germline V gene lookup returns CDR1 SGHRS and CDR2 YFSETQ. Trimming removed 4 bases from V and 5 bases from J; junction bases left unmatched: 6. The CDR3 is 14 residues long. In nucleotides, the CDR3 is TGCGCCAGCAGCCTGACAGGGTCCCACAATGAGCAGTTCTTC. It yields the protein CASSLTGSHNEQFF.

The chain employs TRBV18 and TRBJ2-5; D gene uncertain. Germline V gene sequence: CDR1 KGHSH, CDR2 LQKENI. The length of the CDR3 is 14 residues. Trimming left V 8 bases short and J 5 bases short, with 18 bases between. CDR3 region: CASAQVVAAETQYF. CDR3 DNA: TGTGCCAGCGCGCAAGTAGTAGCCGCGGAGACCCAGTACTTC. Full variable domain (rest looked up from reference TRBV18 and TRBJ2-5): NAGVMQNPRHLVRRRGQEARLRCSPMKGHSHVYWYRQLPEEGLKFMVYLQKENIIDESGMPKERFSAEFPKEGPSILRIQQVVRGDSAAYFCASAQVVAAETQYFGPGTRLLVL.

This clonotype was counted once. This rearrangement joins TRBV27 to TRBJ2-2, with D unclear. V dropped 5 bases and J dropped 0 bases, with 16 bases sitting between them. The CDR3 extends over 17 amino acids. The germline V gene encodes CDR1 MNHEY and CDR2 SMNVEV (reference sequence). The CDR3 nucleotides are TGTGCCAGCAGTACCCCAACACGACAAGCGAACACCGGGGAGCTGTTTTTT. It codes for CASSTPTRQANTGELFF.

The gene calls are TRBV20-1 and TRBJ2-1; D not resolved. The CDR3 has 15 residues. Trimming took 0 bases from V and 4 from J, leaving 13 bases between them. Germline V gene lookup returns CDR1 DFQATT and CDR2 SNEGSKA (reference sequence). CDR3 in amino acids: CSAREGSRRYNEQFF. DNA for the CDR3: TGCAGTGCTAGAGAGGGTTCGAGACGGTACAATGAGCAGTTCTTC.

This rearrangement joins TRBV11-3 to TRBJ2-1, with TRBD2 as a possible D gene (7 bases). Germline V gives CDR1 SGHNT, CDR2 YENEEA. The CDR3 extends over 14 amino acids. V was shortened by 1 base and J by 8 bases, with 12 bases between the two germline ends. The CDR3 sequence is CASSLVSGGHEQFF. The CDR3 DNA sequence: TGTGCCAGCAGCTTAGTGTCGGGGGGCCATGAGCAGTTCTTC.

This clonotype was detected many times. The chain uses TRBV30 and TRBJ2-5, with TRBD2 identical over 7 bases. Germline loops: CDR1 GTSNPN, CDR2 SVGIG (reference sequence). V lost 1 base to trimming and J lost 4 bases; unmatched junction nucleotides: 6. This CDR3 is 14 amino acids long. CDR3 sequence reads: CAWSGGRAAETQYF. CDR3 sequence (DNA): TGTGCCTGGAGTGGGGGGAGGGCCGCAGAGACCCAGTACTTC.

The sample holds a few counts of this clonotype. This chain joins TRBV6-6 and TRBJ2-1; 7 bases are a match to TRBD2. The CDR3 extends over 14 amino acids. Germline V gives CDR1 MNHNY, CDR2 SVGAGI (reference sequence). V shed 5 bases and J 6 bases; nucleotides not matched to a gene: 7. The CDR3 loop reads CASSPLTSPNEQFF. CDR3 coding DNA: TGTGCCAGCAGTCCCCTGACTAGCCCCAATGAGCAGTTCTTC.

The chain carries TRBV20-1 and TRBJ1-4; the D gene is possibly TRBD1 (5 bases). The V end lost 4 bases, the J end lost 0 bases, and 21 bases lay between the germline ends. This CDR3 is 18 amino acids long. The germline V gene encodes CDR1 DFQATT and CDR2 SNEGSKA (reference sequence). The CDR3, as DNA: TGCAGTGCTACAACACAGGTTACCTCGGGCCCAACTAATGAAAAACTGTTTTTT. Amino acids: CSATTQVTSGPTNEKLFF.

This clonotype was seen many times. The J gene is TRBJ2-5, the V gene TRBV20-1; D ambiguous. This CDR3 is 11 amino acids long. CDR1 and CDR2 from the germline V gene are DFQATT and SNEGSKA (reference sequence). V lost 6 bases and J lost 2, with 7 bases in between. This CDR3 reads CSAAGQETQYF. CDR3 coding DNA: TGCAGTGCGGCAGGACAAGAGACCCAGTACTTC.

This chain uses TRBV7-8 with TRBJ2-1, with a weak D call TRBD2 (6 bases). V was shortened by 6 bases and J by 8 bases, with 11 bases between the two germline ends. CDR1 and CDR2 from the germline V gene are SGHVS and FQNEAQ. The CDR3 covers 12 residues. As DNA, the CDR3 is TGTGCCAGCAGGCCCCGGGGGTATGAGCAGTTCTTC. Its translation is CASRPRGYEQFF.

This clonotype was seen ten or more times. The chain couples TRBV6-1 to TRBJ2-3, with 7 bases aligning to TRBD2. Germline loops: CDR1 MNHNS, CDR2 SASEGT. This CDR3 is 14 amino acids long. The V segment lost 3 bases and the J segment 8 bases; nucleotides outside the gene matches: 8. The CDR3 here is CASSEGEGWGTQYF. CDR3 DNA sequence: TGTGCCAGCAGTGAGGGGGAGGGTTGGGGTACGCAGTATTTT.

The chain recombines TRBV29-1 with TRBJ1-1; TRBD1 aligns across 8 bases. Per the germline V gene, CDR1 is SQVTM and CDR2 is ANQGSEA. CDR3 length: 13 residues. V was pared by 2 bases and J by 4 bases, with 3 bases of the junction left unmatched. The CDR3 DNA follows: TGCAGCGTTGAATACAGGGGGGGCACTGAAGCTTTCTTT. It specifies CSVEYRGGTEAFF.

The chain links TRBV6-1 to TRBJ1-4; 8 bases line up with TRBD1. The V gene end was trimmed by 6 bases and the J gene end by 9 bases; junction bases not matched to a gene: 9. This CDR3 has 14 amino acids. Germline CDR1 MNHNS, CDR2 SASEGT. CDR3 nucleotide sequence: TGTGCCAGCAGCCAGGGGGCTGTGGGTAAAAAACTGTTTTTT. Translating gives CASSQGAVGKKLFF.

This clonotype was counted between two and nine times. The CDR3 sequence: CASSPHRGRVSEKLFF. The CDR3 DNA follows: TGTGCCAGCAGTCCTCATAGGGGGCGCGTCAGTGAAAAACTGTTTTTT. The chain recombines TRBV28 with TRBJ1-4; 7 nucleotides agree with TRBD1. CDR1 MDHEN and CDR2 SYDVKM come from the germline V gene. V was pared by 5 bases and J by 7 bases, with 13 bases of the junction left unmatched. This CDR3 comprises 16 residues.

Written as DNA, the CDR3 is TGCAGTGTAGAGCTAGCGGGAGTGGGTTACATGGATACGCAGTATTTT. It translates to CSVELAGVGYMDTQYF. The chain is built from TRBV20-1 and TRBJ2-3, with 10 bases identical to TRBD2. The CDR3 totals 16 residues. The germline CDR1 and CDR2 sequences are DFQATT and SNEGSKA (reference sequence). Losses at the gene ends were 7 bases for V and 6 bases for J; bases not matched to a gene: 16.

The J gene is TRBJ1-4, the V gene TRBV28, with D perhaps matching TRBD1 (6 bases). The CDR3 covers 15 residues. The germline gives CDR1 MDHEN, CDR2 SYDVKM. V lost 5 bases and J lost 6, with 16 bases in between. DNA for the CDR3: TGTGCCAGCAGTCTCGGGGGGGACACACATGAAAAACTGTTTTTT. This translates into CASSLGGDTHEKLFF. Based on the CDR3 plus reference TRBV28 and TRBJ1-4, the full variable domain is DVKVTQSSRYLVKRTGEKVFLECVQDMDHENMFWYRQDPGLGLRLIYFSYDVKMKEKGDIPEGYSVSREKKERFSLILESASTNQTSMYLCASSLGGDTHEKLFFGSGTQLSVL.

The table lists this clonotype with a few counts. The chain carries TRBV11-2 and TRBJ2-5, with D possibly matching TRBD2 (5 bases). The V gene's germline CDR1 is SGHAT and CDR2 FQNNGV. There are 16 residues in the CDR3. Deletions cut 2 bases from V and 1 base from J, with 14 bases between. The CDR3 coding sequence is TGTGCCAGCAGCTTATTTGCACAGCGGTCCCAAGAGACCCAGTACTTC. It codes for CASSLFAQRSQETQYF.

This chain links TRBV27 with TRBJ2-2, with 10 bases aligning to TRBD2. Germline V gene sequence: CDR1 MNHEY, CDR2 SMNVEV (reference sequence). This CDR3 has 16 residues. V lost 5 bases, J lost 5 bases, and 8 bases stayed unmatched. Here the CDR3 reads CASSNLAGAVTGELFF. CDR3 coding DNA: TGTGCCAGCAGTAACCTAGCGGGAGCAGTGACCGGGGAGCTGTTTTTT.

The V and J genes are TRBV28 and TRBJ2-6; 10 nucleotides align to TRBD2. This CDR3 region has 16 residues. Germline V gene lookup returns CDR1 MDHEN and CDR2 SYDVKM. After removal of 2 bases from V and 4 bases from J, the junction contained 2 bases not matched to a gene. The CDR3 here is CASSLSGRVGANVLTF. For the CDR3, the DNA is TGTGCCAGCAGTTTAAGCGGGAGGGTCGGGGCCAACGTCCTGACTTTC.

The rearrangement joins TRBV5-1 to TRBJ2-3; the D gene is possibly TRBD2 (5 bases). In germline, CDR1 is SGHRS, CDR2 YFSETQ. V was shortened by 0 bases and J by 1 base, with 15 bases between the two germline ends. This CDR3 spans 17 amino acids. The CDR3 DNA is TGCGCCAGCAGCTTGGCCGTGACGGTGGGAGGCACAGATACGCAGTATTTT. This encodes CASSLAVTVGGTDTQYF.

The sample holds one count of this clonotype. This CDR3 reads CASSQAAGGQETQYF. CDR3 in DNA: TGTGCCAGCAGCCAAGCGGCCGGGGGGCAAGAGACCCAGTACTTC. The V and J genes are TRBV3-1 and TRBJ2-5; 7 positions match TRBD2. Germline values: CDR1 LGHDT, CDR2 YNNKEL (reference sequence). The ends lost 1 base at V and 2 bases at J; junction bases unmatched: 4. The CDR3 consists of 15 residues.

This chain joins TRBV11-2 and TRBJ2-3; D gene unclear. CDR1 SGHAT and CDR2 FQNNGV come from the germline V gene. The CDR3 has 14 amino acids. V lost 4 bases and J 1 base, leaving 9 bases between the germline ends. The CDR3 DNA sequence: TGTGCCAGCAGCTCCCTTTGGGGCACAGATACGCAGTATTTT. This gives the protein CASSSLWGTDTQYF.

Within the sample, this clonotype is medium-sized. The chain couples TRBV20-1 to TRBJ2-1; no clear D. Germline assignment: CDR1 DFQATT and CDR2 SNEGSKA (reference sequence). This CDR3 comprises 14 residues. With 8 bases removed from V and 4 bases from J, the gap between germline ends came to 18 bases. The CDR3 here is CSLPSSRRYNEQFF. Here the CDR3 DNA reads TGCAGTCTCCCGAGTAGCCGGCGGTACAATGAGCAGTTCTTC.

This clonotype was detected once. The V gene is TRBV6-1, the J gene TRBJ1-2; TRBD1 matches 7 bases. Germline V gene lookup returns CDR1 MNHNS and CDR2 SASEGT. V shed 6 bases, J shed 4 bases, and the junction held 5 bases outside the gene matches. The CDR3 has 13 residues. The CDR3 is CASSVQGSYGYTF. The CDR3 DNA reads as TGTGCCAGCAGCGTACAGGGGAGCTATGGCTACACCTTC.